This entry is about one TCR beta chain. There is no known antigen for this receptor. Nothing much larger sits one base from this clone, and base qualities are not available. This sample was included in a study of control samples from healthy donors and cancer patients (dated by TCRdb to the early 2020s). The library relied on the immunoSEQ multiplex PCR assay. TCRdb took over this immuneACCESS table, retaining in-frame rearrangements with V and J assigned. Such tables are incomplete; in checked studies, under half of the missing clones stem from an unresolved V gene, and the remainder is unexplained. This sample lists roughly 200,000 clones; around 94% were detected once. The top ten clonotypes cover 1.5% of the sample. Based on the germline V gene, the CDR1 and CDR2 sequences are SGHRS and YFSETQ. The V and J ends are trimmed by 2 bases and 2 bases, leaving 4 bases between them. There are 12 amino acids in the CDR3, from cysteine to phenylalanine inclusive. Only the CDR3 region is kept as DNA, spanning 36 bases read in frame from base 1.

Sequencing used blood. The receptor was derived from a middle-aged man in good health. The chain is made from TRBV5-1 and TRBJ2-5; no D gene is confidently identified. The CDR3 region: CASSFLQETQYF. The sequenced DNA: TGCGCCAGCAGCTTCTTACAAGAGACCCAGTACTTC.